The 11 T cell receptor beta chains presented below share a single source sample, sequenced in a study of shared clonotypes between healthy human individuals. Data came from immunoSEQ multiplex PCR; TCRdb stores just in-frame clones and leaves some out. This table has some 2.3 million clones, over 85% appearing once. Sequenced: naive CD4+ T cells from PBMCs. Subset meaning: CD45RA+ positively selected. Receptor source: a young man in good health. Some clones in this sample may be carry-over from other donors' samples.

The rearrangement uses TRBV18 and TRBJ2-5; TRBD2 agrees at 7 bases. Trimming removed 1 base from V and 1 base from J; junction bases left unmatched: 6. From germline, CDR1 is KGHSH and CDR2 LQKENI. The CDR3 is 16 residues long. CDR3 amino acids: CASSPRLADLQETQYF. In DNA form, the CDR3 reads TGTGCCAGCTCACCACGGCTAGCGGACCTCCAAGAGACCCAGTACTTC.

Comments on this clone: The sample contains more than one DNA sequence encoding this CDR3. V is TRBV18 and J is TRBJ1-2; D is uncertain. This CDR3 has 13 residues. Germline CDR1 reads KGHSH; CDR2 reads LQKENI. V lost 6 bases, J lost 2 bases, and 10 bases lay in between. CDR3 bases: TGTGCCAGCTCCCCGGACCGAAACTATGGCTACACCTTC. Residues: CASSPDRNYGYTF.

CDR3 nucleotides: TGTGCCAGTAGTTCTCACCGGGACAGGGGTGGCAATGAGCAGTTCTTC. Translation gives CASSSHRDRGGNEQFF. V gene TRBV19 combines with J gene TRBJ2-1; 10 bases line up with TRBD1. CDR1 and CDR2 from the germline V gene are LNHDA and SQIVND (reference sequence). Trimming cost V 5 bases and J 6 bases; bases outside gene matches: 10. This CDR3 is built from 16 residues.

CDR3 sequence reads: CASSSDGTGGPETQYF. The CDR3 bases are TGTGCCAGCAGCTCTGACGGGACAGGGGGCCCGGAGACCCAGTACTTC. The chain has TRBV7-9 and TRBJ2-5, with 12 bases aligning to TRBD1. This CDR3 spans 16 amino acids. Trimming at V came to 4 bases and at J to 5 bases, leaving 8 bases not matched to a gene. Germline CDR1 reads SEHNR; CDR2 reads FQNEAQ (reference sequence). Combining the CDR3 with reference TRBV7-9 and TRBJ2-5 gives the whole variable domain DTGVSQNPRHKITKRGQNVTFRCDPISEHNRLYWYRQTLGQGPEFLTYFQNEAQLEKSRLLSDRFSAERPKGSFSTLEIQRTEQGDSAMYLCASSSDGTGGPETQYFGPGTRLLVL.

CDR3 in amino acids: CARRAGIHNEQFF. In nucleotides, the CDR3 is TGTGCCAGGAGGGCAGGGATCCACAATGAGCAGTTCTTC. The rearrangement links TRBV27 to TRBJ2-1, with D possibly being TRBD1 or TRBD2 (5 bases each). Trimming shortened V by 9 bases and J by 5 bases, and 14 bases separated the two germline ends. CDR1 and CDR2 (germline): MNHEY, SMNVEV (reference sequence). The CDR3 length is 13 residues.

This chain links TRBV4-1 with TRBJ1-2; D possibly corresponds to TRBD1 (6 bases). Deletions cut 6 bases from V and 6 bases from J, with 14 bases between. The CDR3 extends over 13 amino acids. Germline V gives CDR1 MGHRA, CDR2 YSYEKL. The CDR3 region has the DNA TGCGCCAGCAGGATACTGGGACAAGATGGCTACACCTTC. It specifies CASRILGQDGYTF.

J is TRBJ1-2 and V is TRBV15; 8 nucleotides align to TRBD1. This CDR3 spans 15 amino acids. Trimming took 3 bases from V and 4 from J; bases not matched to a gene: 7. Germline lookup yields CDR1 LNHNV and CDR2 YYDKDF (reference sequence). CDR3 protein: CATSRTGEGAYGYTF. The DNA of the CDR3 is TGTGCCACCAGCAGGACAGGGGAAGGGGCCTATGGCTACACCTTC.

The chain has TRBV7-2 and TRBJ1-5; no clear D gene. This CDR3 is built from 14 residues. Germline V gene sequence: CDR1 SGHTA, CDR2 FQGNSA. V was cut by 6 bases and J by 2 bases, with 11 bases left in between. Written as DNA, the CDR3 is TGTGCCAGCAGGGCAAGCGGGGGCAATCAGCCCCAGCATTTT. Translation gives CASRASGGNQPQHF.

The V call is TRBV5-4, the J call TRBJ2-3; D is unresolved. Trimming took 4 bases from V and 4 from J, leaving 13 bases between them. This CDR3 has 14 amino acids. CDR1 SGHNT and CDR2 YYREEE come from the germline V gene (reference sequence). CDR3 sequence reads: CASSPRNFPDTQYF. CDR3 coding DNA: TGTGCCAGCAGCCCGCGAAACTTTCCAGATACGCAGTATTTT.

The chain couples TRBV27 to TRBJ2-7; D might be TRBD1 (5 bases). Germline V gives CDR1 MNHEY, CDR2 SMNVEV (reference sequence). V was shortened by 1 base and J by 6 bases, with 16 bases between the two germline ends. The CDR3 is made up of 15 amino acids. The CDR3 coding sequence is TGTGCCAGCAGTTTATTCGGGCAGGGTGGTACCGAGCAGTACTTC. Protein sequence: CASSLFGQGGTEQYF.

In DNA, the CDR3 is TGTGCCAGCAGCTTTTCTGACAATCAGCCCCAGCATTTT. This gives the protein CASSFSDNQPQHF. This chain connects TRBV7-8 to TRBJ1-5; D unresolved. Germline values: CDR1 SGHVS, CDR2 FQNEAQ. There are 13 residues in the CDR3. The V gene lost 3 bases and the J gene lost 3 bases, with 6 bases spanning the gap. The full variable domain, with the rest looked up from reference TRBV7-8 and TRBJ1-5, is GAGVSQSPRYKVAKRGQDVALRCDPISGHVSLFWYQQALGQGPEFLTYFQNEAQLDKSGLPSDRFFAERPEGSVSTLKIQRTQQEDSAVYLCASSFSDNQPQHFGDGTRLSIL.